The 26 T cell receptor beta chains reported below all come from one sample, sequenced in a study of early T cells in non-severe SARS-CoV-2 infection. TCRdb re-derived calls from the 5' RACE reads in MiXCR, one entry per CDR3 protein. The sample consists of around 67,000 distinct CDR3 sequences, approximately 12% of them appearing once. The sample consisted of whole blood. The receptor source for this set is an adult who was a healthcare worker with PCR-confirmed SARS-CoV-2 infection or an uninfected control (not recorded which).

The chain employs TRBV6-2 or TRBV6-3 and TRBJ2-4, with D possibly being TRBD2 (6 bases). This CDR3 has 15 residues. V was trimmed by 0 bases and J by 3 bases, leaving 9 bases between them. Germline V gene data show CDR1 as MNHEY and CDR2 as SVGEGT. CDR3 sequence (DNA): TGTGCCAGCAGTTACTCGTCTAGCGACAAAAACATTCAGTACTTC. This encodes CASSYSSSDKNIQYF.

The DNA for the CDR3 is TGTGCCAGCATCCTAGCGCTTCGACGGGGCTCAGTGGGAAATTCACCCCTCCACTTT. It yields the protein CASILALRRGSVGNSPLHF. The chain recombines TRBV7-6 with TRBJ1-6, with D possibly being TRBD1 (5 bases). CDR1 is SGHVS and CDR2 is FNYEAQ in the germline V gene. CDR3 length equals 19 residues. Trimming left V 7 bases short and J 7 bases short, with 29 bases between. The variable domain in full, completed from reference TRBV7-6 and TRBJ1-6, reads GAGVSQSPRYKVTKRGQDVALRCDPISGHVSLYWYRQALGQGPEFLTYFNYEAQQDKSGLPNDRFSAERPEGSISTLTIQRTEQRDSAMYRCASILALRRGSVGNSPLHFGNGTRLTVT.

V is TRBV4-3 and J is TRBJ1-2; D possibly corresponds to TRBD1 (6 bases). The CDR3 covers 14 residues. Germline V gene lookup returns CDR1 LGHNA and CDR2 YSLEER. Between the trimmed V and J ends, which lost 0 bases and 6 bases, there was a span of 11 bases. The CDR3: CASSQDLQGNGYTF. Written as DNA, the CDR3 is TGCGCCAGCAGCCAAGATCTGCAGGGGAATGGCTACACCTTC.

This chain uses TRBV7-3 with TRBJ2-5; the D gene is possibly TRBD2 (6 bases). Germline CDR1 is SGHTA and CDR2 is FQGTGA. The CDR3 runs 15 residues. V was shortened by 3 bases and J by 2 bases, with 13 bases between the two germline ends. The CDR3 sequence: CASSFLGTGQETQYF. As DNA, the CDR3 is TGTGCCAGCAGCTTTTTAGGGACTGGTCAAGAGACCCAGTACTTC.

This clonotype was seen a handful of times. The rearrangement links TRBV6-2 or TRBV6-3 to TRBJ1-5; 9 bases are shared with TRBD1. The CDR3 sequence is 15 residues long. V was clipped by 6 bases and J by 4 bases; unmatched bases: 7. Germline CDR1 reads MNHEY; CDR2 reads SVGEGT. CDR3: CASRNTGTGNQPQHF. The CDR3 nucleotides are TGTGCCAGCAGAAATACCGGGACAGGGAATCAGCCCCAGCATTTT.

This clonotype was counted many times. The chain carries TRBV6-4 and TRBJ1-1; no clear D. V shed 4 bases and J shed 4 bases, with 13 bases lying between them. The germline gives CDR1 MRHNA, CDR2 SNTAGT. CDR3 length: 14 amino acids. CDR3 residues: CASSASTSSTEAFF. CDR3 DNA: TGTGCCAGCAGTGCCTCGACCTCGAGCACTGAAGCTTTCTTT.

This clonotype came up a few times. The chain is built from TRBV4-1 and TRBJ2-2, with a tentative D call TRBD2 (6 bases). Trimming removed 0 bases from V and 1 base from J, with 9 bases in between. Germline V gene lookup returns CDR1 MGHRA and CDR2 YSYEKL. The CDR3 length is 16 residues. CDR3 in amino acids: CASSQEGGRNTGELFF. DNA of the CDR3: TGCGCCAGCAGCCAAGAAGGAGGGAGGAACACCGGGGAGCTGTTTTTT.

The chain joins TRBV5-5 to TRBJ2-7; TRBD1 matches at 11 bases. Trimming cost V 4 bases and J 0 bases; bases outside gene matches: 3. Germline CDR1 reads SGHKS; CDR2 reads YYEKEE (reference sequence). The CDR3 loop spans 15 amino acids. Written as DNA, the CDR3 is TGTGCCAGCAGCGGGACAGGGGGACCCTCCTACGAGCAGTACTTC. The encoded protein is CASSGTGGPSYEQYF. Supplemented by reference TRBV5-5 and TRBJ2-7, the full variable domain reads DAGVTQSPTHLIKTRGQQVTLRCSPISGHKSVSWYQQVLGQGPQFIFQYYEKEERGRGNFPDRFSARQFPNYSSELNVNALLLGDSALYLCASSGTGGPSYEQYFGPGTRLTVT.

This clonotype came up a few times. The J gene is TRBJ1-1, the V gene TRBV7-6; 8 bases are shared with TRBD1. The CDR3 runs to 18 residues. V was clipped by 1 base and J by 3 bases; unmatched bases: 13. The germline gives CDR1 SGHVS, CDR2 FNYEAQ. Here the CDR3 reads CASSLGIRGKTGDTEAFF. CDR3 nucleotide sequence: TGTGCCAGCAGCTTAGGAATCAGGGGGAAGACAGGGGACACTGAAGCTTTCTTT.

This clonotype came up many times. The chain links TRBV5-1 to TRBJ2-1; a weak D match, TRBD1 (6 bases). CDR1 is SGHRS, CDR2 YFSETQ, per germline. The CDR3 covers 14 residues. V gave up 2 bases and J gave up 8 bases, with 14 bases separating them. The CDR3 loop is CASSFGQLRDEQFF. Written as DNA, the CDR3 is TGCGCCAGCAGCTTTGGACAGTTGAGGGATGAGCAGTTCTTC.

This clonotype was observed at least ten times. Here the CDR3 DNA reads TGCGCCAGCAGCTTGGGCGGGGGGGCCGAAGCTTTCTTT. Encoded protein: CASSLGGGAEAFF. The chain carries TRBV5-1 and TRBJ1-1; perhaps TRBD1 as D (6 bases). V lost 0 bases to trimming and J lost 8 bases, with 11 bases between them. Germline values: CDR1 SGHRS, CDR2 YFSETQ. The CDR3 sequence is 13 residues long.

This clonotype was found many times. The chain links TRBV9 to TRBJ2-3, with 9 bases that match TRBD2. Germline values: CDR1 SGDLS, CDR2 YYNGEE. With V trimmed by 3 bases and J by 14 bases, 10 bases remained unmatched. This CDR3 is 13 amino acids long. The CDR3: CASSGFPAGGPYF. For the CDR3, the DNA is TGTGCCAGCAGCGGGTTTCCAGCGGGGGGCCCGTATTTT.

The table lists this clonotype with many counts. CDR3 in DNA: TGTGCTAGTGGTCTTACTTGGGGCACTGAAGCTTTCTTT. It specifies CASGLTWGTEAFF. The chain is built from TRBV12-5 and TRBJ1-1; D unclear. Germline V gene sequence: CDR1 LGHNT, CDR2 FRNRAP. This CDR3 has 13 amino acids. The V and J ends lost 5 bases and 4 bases respectively, with 11 bases between them.

This clonotype is a singleton in its sample. The rearrangement links TRBV2 to TRBJ2-3, with a possible D match to TRBD2 (5 bases). There are 12 residues in the CDR3. Germline V lookup: CDR1 SNHLY, CDR2 FYNNEI. V was trimmed by 7 bases and J by 6 bases, leaving 11 bases between them. CDR3 DNA sequence: TGTGCCAGCAACGGAGGCATGGATACGCAGTATTTT. Its translation is CASNGGMDTQYF.

This clonotype has a count of ten or more. This chain uses TRBV10-3 with TRBJ1-6, with a possible D match to TRBD1 (5 bases). V lost 3 bases and J 4 bases, leaving 13 bases between the germline ends. The CDR3 has 16 residues. From germline, CDR1 is ENHRY and CDR2 SYGVKD. The chain's CDR3 is CAISDPGRGYNSPLHF. Written as DNA, the CDR3 is TGTGCCATCAGTGACCCGGGACGCGGGTATAATTCACCCCTCCACTTT.

This clonotype has just a few counts. The rearrangement joins TRBV7-2 to TRBJ1-1, with D possibly being TRBD1 (5 bases). Between the trimmed V and J ends, which lost 5 bases and 5 bases, there was a span of 12 bases. Per the germline V gene, CDR1 is SGHTA and CDR2 is FQGNSA. The CDR3 is 13 amino acids. The CDR3 here is CASSISRETEAFF. CDR3 DNA sequence: TGTGCCAGCAGCATATCCAGGGAGACTGAAGCTTTCTTT.

This chain links TRBV6-2 or TRBV6-3 with TRBJ2-1; D unclear. CDR3 length: 11 residues. Germline CDR1 and CDR2: MNHEY and SVGEGT. V lost 6 bases and J lost 6, with 6 bases in between. CDR3 residues: CASRKFNEQFF. In DNA, the CDR3 is TGTGCCAGCAGGAAATTCAATGAGCAGTTCTTC.

This clonotype was counted ten times or more. J is TRBJ1-2 and V is TRBV4-1; no firm D call. Trimming took off 0 bases at V and 7 bases at J, with 15 bases between the two ends. The CDR3 covers 15 residues. CDR1 MGHRA and CDR2 YSYEKL come from the germline V gene. The CDR3 reads CASSQEWAESPGYTF. CDR3 DNA sequence: TGCGCCAGCAGCCAAGAGTGGGCAGAAAGTCCTGGCTACACCTTC.

This clonotype was observed at least ten times. The chain couples TRBV7-9 to TRBJ2-7; a weak D match, TRBD1 (6 bases). This CDR3 is 13 amino acids long. CDR1 and CDR2 (germline): SEHNR, FQNEAQ (reference sequence). The V end lost 2 bases, the J end lost 4 bases, and 9 bases lay between the germline ends. CDR3 in amino acids: CASSLQGRYEQYF. The CDR3 DNA follows: TGTGCCAGCAGCTTACAGGGGCGGTACGAGCAGTACTTC.

The rearrangement joins TRBV20-1 to TRBJ1-6; D is uncertain. Germline V lookup: CDR1 DFQATT, CDR2 SNEGSKA (reference sequence). The CDR3 has 13 amino acids. The germline V and J ends were trimmed by 3 bases and 3 bases, with 6 bases remaining between them. The CDR3 loop is CSARGSYNSPLHF. Here the CDR3 DNA reads TGCAGTGCTAGGGGCAGCTATAATTCACCCCTCCACTTT.

The chain combines TRBV4-3 with TRBJ2-7, with D tentatively TRBD1 (6 bases). Trimming shortened V by 1 base and J by 4 bases, and 14 bases separated the two germline ends. The V gene's germline CDR1 is LGHNA and CDR2 YSLEER. The CDR3 is 15 amino acids. Here the CDR3 reads CASSQAFRGWYEQYF. DNA of the CDR3: TGCGCCAGCAGCCAAGCATTCAGGGGCTGGTACGAGCAGTACTTC.

This clonotype was picked up a small number of times. CDR3 sequence reads: CASSIRQGKRNIQYF. In DNA form, the CDR3 reads TGTGCCAGTAGTATAAGGCAGGGGAAAAGGAACATTCAGTACTTC. The gene calls are TRBV19 and TRBJ2-4; possible D gene TRBD1, 6 bases. The V gene's germline CDR1 is LNHDA and CDR2 SQIVND (reference sequence). V dropped 2 bases and J dropped 7 bases, with 15 bases sitting between them. The length of the CDR3 is 15 residues.

The genes are TRBV5-4 and TRBJ2-4; D possibly corresponds to TRBD2 (7 bases). V gave up 5 bases and J gave up 0 bases, with 15 bases separating them. The germline V gene encodes CDR1 SGHNT and CDR2 YYREEE (reference sequence). CDR3 length: 16 residues. The CDR3 here is CASSSRGAVAKNIQYF. The CDR3 DNA reads TGTGCCAGCAGTAGTCGGGGGGCCGTAGCCAAAAACATTCAGTACTTC.

This chain joins TRBV7-6 and TRBJ2-3; TRBD2 matches at 8 bases. The CDR3 is 16 residues long. Germline CDR1 reads SGHVS; CDR2 reads FNYEAQ. After removal of 1 base from V and 0 bases from J, the junction contained 3 bases not matched to a gene. The CDR3 region has the DNA TGTGCCAGCAGCTTAGGGGCTAGCGGGAGCACAGATACGCAGTATTTT. Translating gives CASSLGASGSTDTQYF.

Turning to this clonotype: A much larger clone differs by one base, so this may be a read error. The V and J genes are TRBV4-2 and TRBJ2-4; D ambiguous. This CDR3 is 14 amino acids long. CDR1 is LGHNA, CDR2 YNFKEQ, per germline. V was shortened by 4 bases and J by 7 bases, with 14 bases between the two germline ends. Here the CDR3 reads CASSRDLGRNIQYF. DNA for the CDR3: TGTGCCAGCAGCCGAGATCTGGGAAGGAACATTCAGTACTTC.

This clonotype has ten or more counts. The chain carries TRBV24-1 and TRBJ1-1, with D uncertain. The CDR3 contains 13 residues. Trimming stripped 7 bases from V and 0 bases from J, with 8 bases between. Germline values: CDR1 KGHDR, CDR2 SFDVKD. The CDR3 protein is CATSSGVNTEAFF. The CDR3 DNA follows: TGTGCCACCAGCTCCGGGGTGAACACTGAAGCTTTCTTT.